Following are 5 T cell receptor beta chains from one sample sequenced in a study of blood T cells in healthy people across ages. Together with a sample-barcoded 5' primer, a J-beta primer mix was included in a second PCR lasting about 7 to 11 cycles. TCRdb re-called the 5' RACE reads with MiXCR, one entry per CDR3 protein. The data show roughly 800,000 distinct CDR3 sequences, around 25% seen once. These sequences were also reported in another study, on T cells of mothers and their children.

Material for sequencing was blood. The receptors originated from a boy between 5 and 17 years old in good health.

This chain links TRBV7-9 with TRBJ2-7, with D maybe TRBD1 (5 bases). Per germline, CDR1 SEHNR and CDR2 FQNEAQ (reference sequence). The CDR3 has 14 amino acids. Trimming pared 3 bases from V and 5 bases from J, leaving 14 bases between. DNA for the CDR3: TGTGCCAGCAGCTTCGGACACGGCCACGACGAGCAGTACTTC. Residues: CASSFGHGHDEQYF.

This clonotype was observed at least ten times. This chain connects TRBV29-1 to TRBJ1-2; D uncertain. Germline V gives CDR1 SQVTM, CDR2 ANQGSEA. Deletions cut 5 bases from V and 3 bases from J, with 10 bases between. The CDR3 is 12 amino acids. CDR3 residues: CSVYSIDYGYTF. CDR3 DNA: TGCAGCGTTTATTCAATAGACTATGGCTACACCTTC.

This clonotype has only one observation. The rearrangement joins TRBV12-3 or TRBV12-4 to TRBJ2-1; D perhaps matches TRBD2 (6 bases). There are 13 residues in the CDR3. V was clipped by 4 bases and J by 8 bases, with 12 bases between them. The CDR3 loop is CASSSGTPDEQFF. DNA of the CDR3: TGTGCCAGCAGTTCCGGGACTCCCGATGAGCAGTTCTTC.

The sample holds a few counts of this clonotype. The V and J genes are TRBV6-1 and TRBJ2-1; TRBD1 aligns across 9 bases. The V and J ends lost 5 bases and 4 bases, in that order; junction bases with no gene match: 18. CDR3 length equals 19 residues. The germline CDR1 and CDR2 sequences are MNHNS and SASEGT. The CDR3 DNA is TGTGCCAGCAGTCCTGTCCCGGGACAGGGCGGTAAGGGGTACAATGAGCAGTTCTTC. This sequence encodes CASSPVPGQGGKGYNEQFF.

This rearrangement joins TRBV5-1 to TRBJ2-7; D may be TRBD2 (6 bases). Germline assignment: CDR1 SGHRS and CDR2 YFSETQ. The CDR3 has 14 residues. V was clipped by 3 bases and J by 2 bases, with 12 bases between them. The CDR3 region is CASSWGTETYEQYF. In DNA, the CDR3 is TGCGCCAGCAGCTGGGGGACTGAAACCTACGAGCAGTACTTC.